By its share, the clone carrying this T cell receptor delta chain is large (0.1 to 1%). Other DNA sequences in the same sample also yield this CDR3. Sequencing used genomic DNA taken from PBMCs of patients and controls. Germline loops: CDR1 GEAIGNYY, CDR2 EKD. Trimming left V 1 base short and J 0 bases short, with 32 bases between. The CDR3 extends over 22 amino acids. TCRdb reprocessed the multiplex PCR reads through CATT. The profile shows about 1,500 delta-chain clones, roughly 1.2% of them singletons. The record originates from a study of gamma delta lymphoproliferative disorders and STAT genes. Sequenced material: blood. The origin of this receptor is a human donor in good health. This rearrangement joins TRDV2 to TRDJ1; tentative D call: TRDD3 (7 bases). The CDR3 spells CACDTIFLKGGGGEFHTDKLIF. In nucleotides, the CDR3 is TGTGCCTGTGACACAATATTCCTAAAAGGAGGTGGGGGAGAATTCCACACCGATAAACTCATCTTT.